This T cell receptor beta chain was sequenced for a study of blood T cell repertoires in COVID-19. Profiled with immunoSEQ multiplex PCR; TCRdb holds only in-frame clones, not every one. The sample has approximately 220,000 clones; approximately 83% are singletons. The CDR3 sequence is 12 residues long. V was shortened by 2 bases and J by 11 bases, with 12 bases between the two germline ends. The V gene's germline CDR1 is LGHDT and CDR2 YNNKEL (reference sequence). Allocation to cohorts depended on clinical history reported by the participants. The chain employs TRBV3-1 (or the pseudogene TRBV3-2) and TRBJ1-1; no clear D gene. This receptor was taken from a woman in her thirties or forties with acute COVID-19. The sample taken for sequencing was PBMCs or T cells enriched from blood (not recorded which). The CDR3 region has the DNA TGTGCCAGCAGCCAACAACCCGGGGAGGCTTTCTTT. Protein: CASSQQPGEAFF.